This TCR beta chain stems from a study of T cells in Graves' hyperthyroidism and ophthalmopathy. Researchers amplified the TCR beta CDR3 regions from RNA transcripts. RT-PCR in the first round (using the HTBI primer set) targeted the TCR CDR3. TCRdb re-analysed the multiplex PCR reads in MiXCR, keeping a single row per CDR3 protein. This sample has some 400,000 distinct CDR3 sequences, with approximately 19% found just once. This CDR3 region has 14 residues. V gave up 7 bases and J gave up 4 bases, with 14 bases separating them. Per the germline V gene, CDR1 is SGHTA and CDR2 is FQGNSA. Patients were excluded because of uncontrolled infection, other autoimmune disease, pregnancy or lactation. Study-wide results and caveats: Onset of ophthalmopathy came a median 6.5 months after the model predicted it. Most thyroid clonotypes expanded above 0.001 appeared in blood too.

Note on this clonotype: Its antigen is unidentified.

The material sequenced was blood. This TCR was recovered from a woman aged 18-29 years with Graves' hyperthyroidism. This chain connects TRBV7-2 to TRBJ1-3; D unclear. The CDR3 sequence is CASTSLMRGNTIYF. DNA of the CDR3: TGTGCCAGCACCTCCCTCATGCGGGGAAACACCATATATTTT.